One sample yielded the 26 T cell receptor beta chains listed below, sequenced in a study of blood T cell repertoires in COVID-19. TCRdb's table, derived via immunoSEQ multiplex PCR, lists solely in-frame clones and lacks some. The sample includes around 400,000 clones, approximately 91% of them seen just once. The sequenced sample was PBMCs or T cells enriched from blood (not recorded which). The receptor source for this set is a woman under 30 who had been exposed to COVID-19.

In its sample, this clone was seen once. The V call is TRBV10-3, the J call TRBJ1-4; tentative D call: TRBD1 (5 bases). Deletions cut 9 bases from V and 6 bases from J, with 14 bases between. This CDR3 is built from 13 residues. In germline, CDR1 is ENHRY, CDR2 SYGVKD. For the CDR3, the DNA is TGTGCCATTACTAAGGGGTTGGATGAAAAACTGTTTTTT. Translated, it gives CAITKGLDEKLFF.

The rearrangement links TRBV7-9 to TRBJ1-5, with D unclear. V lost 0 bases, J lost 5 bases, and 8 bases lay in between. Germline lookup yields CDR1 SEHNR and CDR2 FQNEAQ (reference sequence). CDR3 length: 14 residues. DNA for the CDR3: TGTGCCAGCAGCTTAGCGCACGGGGATCAGCCCCAGCATTTT. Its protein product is CASSLAHGDQPQHF.

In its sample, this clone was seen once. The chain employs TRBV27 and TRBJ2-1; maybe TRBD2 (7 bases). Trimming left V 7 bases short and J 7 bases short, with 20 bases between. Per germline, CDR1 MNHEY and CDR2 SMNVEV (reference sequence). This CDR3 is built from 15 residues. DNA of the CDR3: TGTGCCAGCACCAAATGGGGGCGCGGGGGAAATGAGCAGTTCTTC. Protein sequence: CASTKWGRGGNEQFF.

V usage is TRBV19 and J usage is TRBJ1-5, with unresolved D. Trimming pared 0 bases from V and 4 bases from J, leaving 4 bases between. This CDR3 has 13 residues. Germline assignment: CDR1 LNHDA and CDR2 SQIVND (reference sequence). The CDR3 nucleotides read TGTGCCAGTAGTATAGAGCGGAATCAGCCCCAGCATTTT. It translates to CASSIERNQPQHF.

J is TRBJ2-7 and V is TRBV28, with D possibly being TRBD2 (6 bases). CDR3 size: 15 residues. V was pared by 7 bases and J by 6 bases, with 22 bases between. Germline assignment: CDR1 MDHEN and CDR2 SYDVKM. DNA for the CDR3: TGTGCCAGCACATTGAAGACTAGAAGTCTTGGCGAGCAGTACTTC. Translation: CASTLKTRSLGEQYF.

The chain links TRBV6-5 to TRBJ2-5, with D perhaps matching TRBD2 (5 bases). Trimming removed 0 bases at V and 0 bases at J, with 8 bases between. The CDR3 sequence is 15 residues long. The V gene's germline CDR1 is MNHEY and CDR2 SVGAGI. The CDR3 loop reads CASSYSSGHQETQYF. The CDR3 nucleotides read TGTGCCAGCAGTTACTCCAGCGGACACCAAGAGACCCAGTACTTC.

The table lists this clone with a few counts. The CDR3 DNA is TGCAGTGCTAGTAGAGACAGGGTCCTAATAGAAAAACTGTTTTTT. It is translated as CSASRDRVLIEKLFF. The V gene is TRBV20-1, the J gene TRBJ1-4; 7 bases line up with TRBD1. CDR1 and CDR2 (germline): DFQATT, SNEGSKA (reference sequence). The CDR3 runs 15 residues. J lost 8 bases, V lost 3 bases, and 12 bases had no gene match.

DNA of the CDR3: TGCGCCAGCAGTGCTGGTGACTTTAGCAATCAGCCCCAGCATTTT. Amino acids: CASSAGDFSNQPQHF. The J gene is TRBJ1-5, the V gene TRBV10-2; D remains ambiguous. Trimming pared 4 bases from V and 0 bases from J, leaving 10 bases between. Germline V CDR1 and CDR2: WSHSY, SAAADI. The CDR3 has 15 residues.

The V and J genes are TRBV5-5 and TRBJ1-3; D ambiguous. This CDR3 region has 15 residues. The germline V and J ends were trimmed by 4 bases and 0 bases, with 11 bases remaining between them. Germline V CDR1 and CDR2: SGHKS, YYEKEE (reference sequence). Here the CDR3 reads CASSRSGVSGNTIYF. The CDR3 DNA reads TGTGCCAGCAGCCGCTCCGGTGTCTCTGGAAACACCATATATTTT.

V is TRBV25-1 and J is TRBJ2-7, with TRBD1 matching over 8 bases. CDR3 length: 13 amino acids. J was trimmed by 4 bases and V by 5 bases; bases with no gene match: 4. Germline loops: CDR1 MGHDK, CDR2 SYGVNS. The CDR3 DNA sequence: TGTGCCAGCAGTTTGACAGGGGATTACGAGCAGTACTTC. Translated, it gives CASSLTGDYEQYF.

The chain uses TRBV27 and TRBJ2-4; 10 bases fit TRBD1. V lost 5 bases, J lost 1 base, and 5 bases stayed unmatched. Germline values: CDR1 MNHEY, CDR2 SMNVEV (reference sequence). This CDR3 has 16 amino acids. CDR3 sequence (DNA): TGTGCCAGCAGTCCGACAGGGGGCTGGGCCAAAAACATTCAGTACTTC. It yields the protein CASSPTGGWAKNIQYF.

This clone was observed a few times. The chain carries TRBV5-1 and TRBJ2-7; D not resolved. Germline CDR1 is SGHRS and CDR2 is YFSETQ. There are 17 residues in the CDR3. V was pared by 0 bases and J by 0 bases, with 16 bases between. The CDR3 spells CASSLEYGGRSSYEQYF. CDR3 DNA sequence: TGCGCCAGCAGCTTGGAGTACGGCGGAAGGAGCTCCTACGAGCAGTACTTC.

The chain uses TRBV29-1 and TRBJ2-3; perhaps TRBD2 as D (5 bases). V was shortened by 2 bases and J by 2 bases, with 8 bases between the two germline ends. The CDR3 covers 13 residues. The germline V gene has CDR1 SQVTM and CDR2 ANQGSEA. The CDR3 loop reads CSVETGNTDTQYF. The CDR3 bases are TGCAGCGTTGAAACGGGAAACACAGATACGCAGTATTTT.

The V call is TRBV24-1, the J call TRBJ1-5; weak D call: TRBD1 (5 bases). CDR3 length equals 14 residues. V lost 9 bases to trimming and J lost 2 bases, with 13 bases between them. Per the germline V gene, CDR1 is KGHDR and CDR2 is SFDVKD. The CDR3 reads CATGQTGGNQPQHF. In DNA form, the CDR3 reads TGTGCCACCGGGCAGACGGGGGGCAATCAGCCCCAGCATTTT.

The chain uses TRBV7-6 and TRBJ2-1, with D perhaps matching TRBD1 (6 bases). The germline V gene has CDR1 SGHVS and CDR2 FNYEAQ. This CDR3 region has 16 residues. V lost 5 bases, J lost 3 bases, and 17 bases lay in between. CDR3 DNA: TGTGCCAGCAGCCTACAGGGCGCCCAAAGCTACAATGAGCAGTTCTTC. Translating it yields CASSLQGAQSYNEQFF.

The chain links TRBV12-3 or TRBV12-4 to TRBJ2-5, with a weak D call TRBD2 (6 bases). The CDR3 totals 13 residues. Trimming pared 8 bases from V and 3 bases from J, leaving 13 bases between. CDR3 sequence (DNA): TGTGCCAGCGCCTTACGGGGGAAAGAGACCCAGTACTTC. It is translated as CASALRGKETQYF.

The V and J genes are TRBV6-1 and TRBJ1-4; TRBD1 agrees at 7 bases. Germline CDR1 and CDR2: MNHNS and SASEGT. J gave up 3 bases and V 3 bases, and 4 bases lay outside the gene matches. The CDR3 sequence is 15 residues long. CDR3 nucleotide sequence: TGTGCCAGCAGTGACCCGGGGACAGCTAATGAAAAACTGTTTTTT. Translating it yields CASSDPGTANEKLFF.

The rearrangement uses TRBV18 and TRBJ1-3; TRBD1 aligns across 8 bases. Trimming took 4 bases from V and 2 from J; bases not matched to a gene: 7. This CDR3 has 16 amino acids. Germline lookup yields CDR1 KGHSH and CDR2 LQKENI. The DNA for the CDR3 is TGTGCCAGCTCACGGGCGGACAGGGTCCCTGGAAACACCATATATTTT. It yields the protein CASSRADRVPGNTIYF.

This chain's CDR3 is CSVGTGWSSEKLFF. Here the CDR3 DNA reads TGCAGCGTTGGTACGGGGTGGAGTAGTGAAAAACTGTTTTTT. This chain links TRBV29-1 with TRBJ1-4; D unclear. The germline V gene has CDR1 SQVTM and CDR2 ANQGSEA. The CDR3 covers 14 residues. Trimming cost V 4 bases and J 7 bases, with 16 bases left between them.

The CDR3 region is CSYITGSTDTQYF. CDR3 DNA: TGCAGCTACATTACAGGGAGCACAGATACGCAGTATTTT. This chain connects TRBV29-1 to TRBJ2-3, with D perhaps TRBD1 (6 bases). Trimming took 8 bases from V and 0 from J, leaving 12 bases between them. The CDR3 spans 13 residues. CDR1 and CDR2 from the germline V gene are SQVTM and ANQGSEA.

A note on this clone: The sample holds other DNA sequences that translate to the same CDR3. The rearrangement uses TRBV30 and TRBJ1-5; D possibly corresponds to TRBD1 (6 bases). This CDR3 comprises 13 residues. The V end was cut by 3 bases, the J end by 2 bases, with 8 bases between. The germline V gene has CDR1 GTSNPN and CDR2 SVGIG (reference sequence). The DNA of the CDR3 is TGTGCCTGGAGCCCAGGGGGCAATCAGCCCCAGCATTTT. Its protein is CAWSPGGNQPQHF.

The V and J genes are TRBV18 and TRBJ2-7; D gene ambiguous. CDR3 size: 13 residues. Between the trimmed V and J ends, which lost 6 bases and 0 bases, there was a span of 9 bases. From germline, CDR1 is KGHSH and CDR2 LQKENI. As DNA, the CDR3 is TGTGCCAGCTCTCAATCCAGCTCCTACGAGCAGTACTTC. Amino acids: CASSQSSSYEQYF.

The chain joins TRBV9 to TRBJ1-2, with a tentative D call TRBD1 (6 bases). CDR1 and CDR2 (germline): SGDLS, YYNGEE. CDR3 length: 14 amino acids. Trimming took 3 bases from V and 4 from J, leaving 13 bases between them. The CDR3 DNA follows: TGTGCCAGCAGCGCAGCTCTGGACAGCTATGGCTACACCTTC. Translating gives CASSAALDSYGYTF.

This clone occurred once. This CDR3 is CASSQVAETQYF. The CDR3 DNA reads as TGTGCCAGCAGCCAAGTGGCCGAGACCCAGTACTTC. V and J are TRBV14 and TRBJ2-5; no firm D call. CDR3 size: 12 residues. Germline-derived CDR1 and CDR2 are SGHDN and FVKESK. Trimming pared 1 base from V and 5 bases from J, leaving 5 bases between.

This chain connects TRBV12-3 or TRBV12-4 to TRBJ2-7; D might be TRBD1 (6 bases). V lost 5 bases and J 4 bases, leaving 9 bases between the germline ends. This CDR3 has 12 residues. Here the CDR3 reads CASSPQGYEQYF. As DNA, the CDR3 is TGTGCCAGCAGTCCACAGGGATACGAGCAGTACTTC.

CDR3 sequence: CAISDTRTGSMNSPLHF. The CDR3 bases are TGTGCCATCAGTGACACACGGACAGGGAGTATGAATTCACCCCTCCACTTT. V usage is TRBV10-3 and J usage is TRBJ1-6; TRBD1 matches at 8 bases. The germline V gene encodes CDR1 ENHRY and CDR2 SYGVKD. CDR3 length: 17 amino acids. Trimming removed 3 bases from V and 7 bases from J; junction bases left unmatched: 11.